This T cell receptor beta chain was identified during a study of T cells after yellow fever vaccination. As for the study in general: Preparation of fractions with low cell numbers was performed using SMART-Seq v4 Ultra Low Input. Study outcomes and limitations: The bulk population could contribute abundant contaminating clonotypes to FACS-sorted repertoires. Secondary responses were weaker yet peaked faster, day 5 versus 15. Most clones from primary vaccination resurfaced after the booster (around 97% CD4, around 90% CD8).

The V and J ends lost 8 bases and 5 bases, in that order; junction bases with no gene match: 18. The CDR3 length is 16 residues. CDR1 and CDR2 (germline): DFQATT, SNEGSKA (reference sequence). There are a few counts of this clonotype. Its antigen is not known. TCRdb fed the 5' RACE reads into MiXCR, producing one record per CDR3 protein. The table has some 350,000 distinct CDR3 sequences, over 5% seen once. The chain combines TRBV20-1 with TRBJ2-4; 7 nucleotides align to TRBD2. This clonotype was sampled from a man in his thirties or forties who received the YFV17D yellow fever vaccine. The starting material was PBMCs, obtained 5 days after the yellow fever booster vaccination. CDR3 in DNA: TGCAGTCCGATCCAGGGACTACTCTTGACCGAAAACATTCAGTACTTC. Translating gives CSPIQGLLLTENIQYF.